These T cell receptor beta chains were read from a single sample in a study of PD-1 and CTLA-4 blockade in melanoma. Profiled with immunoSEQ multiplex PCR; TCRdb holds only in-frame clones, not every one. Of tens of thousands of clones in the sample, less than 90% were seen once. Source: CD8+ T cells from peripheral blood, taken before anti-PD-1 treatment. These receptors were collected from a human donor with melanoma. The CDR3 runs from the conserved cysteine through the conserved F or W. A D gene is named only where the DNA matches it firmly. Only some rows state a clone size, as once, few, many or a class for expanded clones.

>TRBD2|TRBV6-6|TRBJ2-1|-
TGTGCCAGCACCCTAGGGATACTAGCGCCCTACAATGAGCAGTTCTTC
CASTLGILAPYNEQFF
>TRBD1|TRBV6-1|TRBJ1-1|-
TGTGCCAGCAGCGAAACCCGCGGTCAGGGGGGCCCCTCTGAAGCTTTCTTT
CASSETRGQGGPSEAFF
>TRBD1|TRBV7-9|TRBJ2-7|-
TGTGCCAGCAGCTTTGTACAGGGGGCCCATCCATATTCTTACGAGCAGTACTTC
CASSFVQGAHPYSYEQYF
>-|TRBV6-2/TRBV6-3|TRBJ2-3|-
TGTGCCAGCAGTTACTTACGGAGGACCCGCACAGATACGCAGTATTTT
CASSYLRRTRTDTQYF
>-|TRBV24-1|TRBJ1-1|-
TGTGCCACCAGTGACCACAGGAACACTGAAGCTTTCTTT
CATSDHRNTEAFF
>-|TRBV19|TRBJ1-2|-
TGTGCCAGTAGTACCGACGCCGGGACGTATGGCTACACCTTC
CASSTDAGTYGYTF
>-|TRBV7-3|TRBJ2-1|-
TGTGCCAGCAGCTTATACGAAAACTCCTACAATGAGCAGTTCTTC
CASSLYENSYNEQFF
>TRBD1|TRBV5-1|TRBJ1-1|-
TGCGCCAGCAGCTCGGACAGGGGCGACACTGAAGCTTTCTTT
CASSSDRGDTEAFF
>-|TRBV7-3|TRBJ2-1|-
TGTGCCAGCAGCTTAATGGTACCCGGCGAGCAGTTCTTC
CASSLMVPGEQFF
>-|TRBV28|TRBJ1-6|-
TGTGCCAGCAGTCCCTCGGACAGAGTCTATAATTCACCCCTCCACTTT
CASSPSDRVYNSPLHF
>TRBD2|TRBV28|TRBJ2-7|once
TGTGCCAGCACCTCCGGACTAGCGGGAGGGGAAGAGCAGTACTTC
CASTSGLAGGEEQYF
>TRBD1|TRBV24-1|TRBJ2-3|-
TGTGCCACCAGTGATTCTATGGGACAGGACCGCACAGATACGCAGTATTTT
CATSDSMGQDRTDTQYF
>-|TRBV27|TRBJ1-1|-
TGTGCCAGCAGTTTTCTCTGGGGCACTGAAGCTTTCTTT
CASSFLWGTEAFF
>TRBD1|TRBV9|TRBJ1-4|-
TGTGCCAGCAACCCGGGACAGGGAAATGAAAAACTGTTTTTT
CASNPGQGNEKLFF
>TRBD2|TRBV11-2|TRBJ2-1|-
TGTGCCAGCAGCTTAGGGACTAGCGAACGGGCAATGAGTCAGTTCTTC
CASSLGTSERAMSQFF
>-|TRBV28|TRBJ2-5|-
TGTGCCAGCAGTTTATACGGGGGCGCGTCCCAAGAGACCCAGTACTTC
CASSLYGGASQETQYF
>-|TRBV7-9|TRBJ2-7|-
TGTGCCAGCAGCCAACTCTCGGACAGCAACTCCTACGAGCAGTACTTC
CASSQLSDSNSYEQYF
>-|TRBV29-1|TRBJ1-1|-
TGCAGCGTTGAAGGGCGCGGTGAAGCTTTCTTT
CSVEGRGEAFF
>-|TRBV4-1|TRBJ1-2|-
TGCGCCAGCAGCCGGTCAGAAGAGGACCTACCTTATGGCTACACCTTC
CASSRSEEDLPYGYTF
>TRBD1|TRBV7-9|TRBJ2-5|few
TGTGCCAGCAGTCGGACAGGGCCGGGGGAGACCCAGTACTTC
CASSRTGPGETQYF
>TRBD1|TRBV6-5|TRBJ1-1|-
TGTGCCAGCTCCGGACAGGGGTCCCCTGAAGCTTTCTTT
CASSGQGSPEAFF
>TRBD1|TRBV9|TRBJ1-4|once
TGTGCCAGCAGCGTAGGAGGGGGCAGTGGTGAAAAACTGTTTTTT
CASSVGGGSGEKLFF
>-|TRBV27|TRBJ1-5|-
TGTGCCAGCAGTTCGACAGCGGCGGAATATAGCAATCAGCCCCAGCATTTT
CASSSTAAEYSNQPQHF
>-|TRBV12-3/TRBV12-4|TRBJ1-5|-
TGTGCCAGCAGTTTGAGCGATTTACAGCCCCAGCATTTT
CASSLSDLQPQHF
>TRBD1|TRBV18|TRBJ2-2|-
TGTGCCAGCTCAAAGGGGGCGAGCACCGGGGAGCTGTTTTTT
CASSKGASTGELFF
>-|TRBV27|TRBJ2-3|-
TGTGCCAGCAGTTTAGGCAAAAAGGGTGGAGATACGCAGTATTTT
CASSLGKKGGDTQYF
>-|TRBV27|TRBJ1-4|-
TGTGCCAGCAGTAGGCTTGGGAATGAAAAACTGTTTTTT
CASSRLGNEKLFF
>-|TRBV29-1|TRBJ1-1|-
TGCAGCGTTCAGAGAATGGACACTGAAGCTTTCTTT
CSVQRMDTEAFF
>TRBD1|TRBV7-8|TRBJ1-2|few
TGTGCCAGCAGCTCCCAATCAACGACAGGGGGCGACGATGGCTACACCTTC
CASSSQSTTGGDDGYTF
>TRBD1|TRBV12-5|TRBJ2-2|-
TGTGCTAGTGGCTTGGACAGGGCCCCATTAGGCACCGGGGAGCTGTTTTTT
CASGLDRAPLGTGELFF
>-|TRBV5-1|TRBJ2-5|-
TGCGCCAGCAGTCCAGGAACACAAGAGACCCAGTACTTC
CASSPGTQETQYF
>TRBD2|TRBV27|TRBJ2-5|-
TGTGCCAGCAGGGACCCACTAGCGGGAGCTACCCAGTACTTC
CASRDPLAGATQYF
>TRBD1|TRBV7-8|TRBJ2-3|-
TGTGCCAGCAGCACCGGGACAGGCACAGATACGCAGTATTTT
CASSTGTGTDTQYF
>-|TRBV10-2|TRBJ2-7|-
TGCGCCAGCAGTGAGACAGGCCTCGCCTACGAGCAGTACTTC
CASSETGLAYEQYF
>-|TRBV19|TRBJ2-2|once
TGTGCCAGTCTTGACAGGTTCACCGGGGAGCTGTTTTTT
CASLDRFTGELFF
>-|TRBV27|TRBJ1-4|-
TGTGCCAGCAGTTTAGAGGCGGATAATGAAAAACTGTTTTTT
CASSLEADNEKLFF
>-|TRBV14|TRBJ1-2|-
TGTGCCAGCAGCTCGGAAGAGGGAGTCCATGGCTACACCTTC
CASSSEEGVHGYTF
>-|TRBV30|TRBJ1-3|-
TGTGCCTGTGACGGCAGCTCTGGAAACACCATATATTTT
CACDGSSGNTIYF
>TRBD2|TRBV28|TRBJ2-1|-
TGTGCCAGCAATCGGCGGGAGTTGGGGAATGAGCAGTTCTTC
CASNRRELGNEQFF
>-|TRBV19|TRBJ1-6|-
TGTGCCGCGGGGCCAGGGGTCGGTTCACCCCTCCACTTT
CAAGPGVGSPLHF
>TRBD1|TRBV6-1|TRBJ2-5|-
TGTGCCAGCAGTGAGCTGACAGGGGTGAAGACCCAGTACTTC
CASSELTGVKTQYF
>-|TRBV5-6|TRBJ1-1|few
TGTGCCAGCAGCTTGAGGGGAACTGAAGCTTTCTTT
CASSLRGTEAFF
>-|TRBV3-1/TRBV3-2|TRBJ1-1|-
TGTGCCAGCAGCTCGATAGCGAAAGCCAACACTGAAGCTTTCTTT
CASSSIAKANTEAFF